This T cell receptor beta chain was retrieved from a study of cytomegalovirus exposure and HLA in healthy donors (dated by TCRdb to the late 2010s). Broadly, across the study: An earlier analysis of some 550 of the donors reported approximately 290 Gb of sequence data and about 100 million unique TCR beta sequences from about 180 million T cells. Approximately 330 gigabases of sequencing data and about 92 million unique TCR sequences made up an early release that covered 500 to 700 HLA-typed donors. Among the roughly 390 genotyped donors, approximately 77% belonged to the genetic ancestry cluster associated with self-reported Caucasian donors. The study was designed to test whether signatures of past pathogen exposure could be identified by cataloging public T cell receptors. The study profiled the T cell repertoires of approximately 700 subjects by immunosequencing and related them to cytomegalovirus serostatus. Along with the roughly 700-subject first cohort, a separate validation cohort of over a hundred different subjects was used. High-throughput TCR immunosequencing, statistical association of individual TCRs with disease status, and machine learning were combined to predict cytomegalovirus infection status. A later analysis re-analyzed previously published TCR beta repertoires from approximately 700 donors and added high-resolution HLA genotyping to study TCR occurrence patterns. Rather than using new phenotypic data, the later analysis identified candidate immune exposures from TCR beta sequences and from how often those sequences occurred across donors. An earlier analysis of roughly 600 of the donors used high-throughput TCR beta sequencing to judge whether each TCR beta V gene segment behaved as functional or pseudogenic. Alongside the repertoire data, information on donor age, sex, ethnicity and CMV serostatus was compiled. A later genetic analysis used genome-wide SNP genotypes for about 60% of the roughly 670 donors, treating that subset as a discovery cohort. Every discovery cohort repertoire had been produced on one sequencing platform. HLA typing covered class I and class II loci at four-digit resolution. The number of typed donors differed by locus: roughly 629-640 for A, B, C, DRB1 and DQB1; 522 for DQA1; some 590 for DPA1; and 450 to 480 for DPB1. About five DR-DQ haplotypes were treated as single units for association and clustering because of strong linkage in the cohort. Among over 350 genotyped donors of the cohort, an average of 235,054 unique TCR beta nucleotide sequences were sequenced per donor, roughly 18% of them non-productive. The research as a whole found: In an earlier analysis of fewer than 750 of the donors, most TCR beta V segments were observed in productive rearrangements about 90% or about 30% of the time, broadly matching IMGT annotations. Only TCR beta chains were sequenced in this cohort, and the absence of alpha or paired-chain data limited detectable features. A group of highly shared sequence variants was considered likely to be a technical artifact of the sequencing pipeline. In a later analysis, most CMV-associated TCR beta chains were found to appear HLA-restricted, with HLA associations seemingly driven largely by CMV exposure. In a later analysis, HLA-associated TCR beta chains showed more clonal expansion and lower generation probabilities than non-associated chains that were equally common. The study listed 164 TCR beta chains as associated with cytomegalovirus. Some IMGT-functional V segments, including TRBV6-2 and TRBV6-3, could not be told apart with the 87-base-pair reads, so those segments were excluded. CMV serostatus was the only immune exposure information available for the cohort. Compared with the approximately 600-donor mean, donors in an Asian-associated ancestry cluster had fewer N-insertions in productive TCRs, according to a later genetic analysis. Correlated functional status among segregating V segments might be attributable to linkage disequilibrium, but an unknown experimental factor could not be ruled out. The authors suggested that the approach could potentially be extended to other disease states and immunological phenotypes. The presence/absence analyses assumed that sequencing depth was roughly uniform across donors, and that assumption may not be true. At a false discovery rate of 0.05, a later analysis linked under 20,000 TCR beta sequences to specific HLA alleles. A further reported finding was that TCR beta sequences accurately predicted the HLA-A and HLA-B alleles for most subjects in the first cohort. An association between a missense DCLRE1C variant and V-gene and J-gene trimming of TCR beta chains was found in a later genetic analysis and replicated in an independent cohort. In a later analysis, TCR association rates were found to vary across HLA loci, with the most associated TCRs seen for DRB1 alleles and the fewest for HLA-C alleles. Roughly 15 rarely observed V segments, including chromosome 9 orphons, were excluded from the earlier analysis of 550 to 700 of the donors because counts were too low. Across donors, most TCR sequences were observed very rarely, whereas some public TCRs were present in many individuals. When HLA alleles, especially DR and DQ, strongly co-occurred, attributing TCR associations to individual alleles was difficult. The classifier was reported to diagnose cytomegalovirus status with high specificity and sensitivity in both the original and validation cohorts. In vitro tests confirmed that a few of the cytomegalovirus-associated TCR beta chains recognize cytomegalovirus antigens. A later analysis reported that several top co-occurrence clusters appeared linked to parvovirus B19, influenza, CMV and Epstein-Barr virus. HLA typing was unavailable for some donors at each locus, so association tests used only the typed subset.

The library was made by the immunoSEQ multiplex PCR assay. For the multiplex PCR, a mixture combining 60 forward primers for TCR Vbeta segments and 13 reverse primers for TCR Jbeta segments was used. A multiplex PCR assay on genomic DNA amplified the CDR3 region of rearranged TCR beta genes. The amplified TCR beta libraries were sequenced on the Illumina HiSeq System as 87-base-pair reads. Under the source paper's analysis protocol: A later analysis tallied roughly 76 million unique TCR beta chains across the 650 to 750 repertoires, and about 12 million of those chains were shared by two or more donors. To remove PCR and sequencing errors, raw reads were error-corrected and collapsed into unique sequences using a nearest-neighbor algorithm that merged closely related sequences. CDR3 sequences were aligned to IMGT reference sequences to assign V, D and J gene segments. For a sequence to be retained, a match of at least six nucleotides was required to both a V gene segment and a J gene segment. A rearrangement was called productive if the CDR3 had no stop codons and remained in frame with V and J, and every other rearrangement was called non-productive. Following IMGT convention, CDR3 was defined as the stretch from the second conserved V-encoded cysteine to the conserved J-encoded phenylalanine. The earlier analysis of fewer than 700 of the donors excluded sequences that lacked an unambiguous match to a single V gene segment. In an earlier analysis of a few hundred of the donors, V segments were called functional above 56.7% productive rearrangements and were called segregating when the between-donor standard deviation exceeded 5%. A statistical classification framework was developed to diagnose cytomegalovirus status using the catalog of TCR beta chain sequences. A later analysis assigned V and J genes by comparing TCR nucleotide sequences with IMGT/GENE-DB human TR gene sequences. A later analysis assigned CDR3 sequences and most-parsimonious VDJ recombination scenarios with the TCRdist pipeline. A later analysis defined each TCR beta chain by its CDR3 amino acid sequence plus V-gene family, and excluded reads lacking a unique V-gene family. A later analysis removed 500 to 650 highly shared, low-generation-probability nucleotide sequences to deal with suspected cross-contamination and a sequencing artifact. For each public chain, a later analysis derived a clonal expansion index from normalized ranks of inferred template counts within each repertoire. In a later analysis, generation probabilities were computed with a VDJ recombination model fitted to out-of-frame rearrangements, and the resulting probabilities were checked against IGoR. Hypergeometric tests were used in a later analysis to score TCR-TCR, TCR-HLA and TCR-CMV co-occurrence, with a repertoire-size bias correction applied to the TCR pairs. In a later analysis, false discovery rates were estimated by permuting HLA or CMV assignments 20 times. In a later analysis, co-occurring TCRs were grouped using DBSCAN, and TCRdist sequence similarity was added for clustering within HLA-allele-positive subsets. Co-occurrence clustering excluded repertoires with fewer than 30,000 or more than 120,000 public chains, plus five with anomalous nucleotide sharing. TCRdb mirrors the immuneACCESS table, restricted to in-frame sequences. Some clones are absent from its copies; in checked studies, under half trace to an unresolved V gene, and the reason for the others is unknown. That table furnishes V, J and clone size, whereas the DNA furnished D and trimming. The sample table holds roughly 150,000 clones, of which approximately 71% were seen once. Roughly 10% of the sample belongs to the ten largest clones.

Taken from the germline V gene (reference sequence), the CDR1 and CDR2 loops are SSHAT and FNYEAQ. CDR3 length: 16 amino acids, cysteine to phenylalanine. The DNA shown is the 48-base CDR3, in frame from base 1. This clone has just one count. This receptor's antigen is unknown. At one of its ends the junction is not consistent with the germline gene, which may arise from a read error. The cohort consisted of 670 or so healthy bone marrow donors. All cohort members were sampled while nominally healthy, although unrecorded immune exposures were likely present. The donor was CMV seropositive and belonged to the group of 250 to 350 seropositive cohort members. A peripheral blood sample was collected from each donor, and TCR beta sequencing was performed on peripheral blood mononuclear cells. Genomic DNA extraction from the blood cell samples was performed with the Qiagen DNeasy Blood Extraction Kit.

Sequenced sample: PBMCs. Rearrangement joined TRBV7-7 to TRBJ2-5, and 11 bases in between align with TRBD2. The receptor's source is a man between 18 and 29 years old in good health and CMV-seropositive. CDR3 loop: CASSLSGTSGQETQYF. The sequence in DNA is TGTGCTAGCAGCTTATCCGGGACTAGCGGACAAGAGACCCAGTACTTC.